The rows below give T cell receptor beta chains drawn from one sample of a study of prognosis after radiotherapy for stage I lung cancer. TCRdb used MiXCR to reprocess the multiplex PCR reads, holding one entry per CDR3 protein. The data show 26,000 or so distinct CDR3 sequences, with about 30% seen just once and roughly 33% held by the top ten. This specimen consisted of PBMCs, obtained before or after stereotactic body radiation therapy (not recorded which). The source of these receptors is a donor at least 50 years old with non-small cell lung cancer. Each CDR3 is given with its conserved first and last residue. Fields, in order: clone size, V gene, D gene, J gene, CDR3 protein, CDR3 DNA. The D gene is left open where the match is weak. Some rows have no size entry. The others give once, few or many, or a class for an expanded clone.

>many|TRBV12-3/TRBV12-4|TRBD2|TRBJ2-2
CASKRGGGAGELFF
TGTGCCAGCAAGAGGGGCGGGGGGGCCGGGGAGCTGTTTTTT
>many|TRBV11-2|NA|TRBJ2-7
CASSLDRYQGTGPPLRGYEQYF
TGTGCCAGCAGCTTAGATAGGTATCAAGGGACAGGCCCTCCTTTGCGGGGGTACGAGCAGTACTTC
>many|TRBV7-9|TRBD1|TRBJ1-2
CASSFGDRGLLDYGYTF
TGTGCCAGCAGCTTCGGGGACAGGGGGCTTTTGGACTATGGCTACACCTTC
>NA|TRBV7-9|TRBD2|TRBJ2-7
CASSLGTSGASYEQYF
TGTGCCAGCAGCTTAGGGACTAGCGGGGCTTCCTACGAGCAGTACTTC
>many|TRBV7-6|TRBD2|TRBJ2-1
CASSLAISGGAQYNEQFF
TGTGCCAGCAGCTTAGCGATTAGCGGGGGGGCGCAGTACAATGAGCAGTTCTTC
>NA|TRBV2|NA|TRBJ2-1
CTSSYGASNEQFF
TGTACCAGCAGTTACGGGGCCTCCAATGAGCAGTTCTTC
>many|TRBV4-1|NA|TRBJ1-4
CASSREGVATNEKLFF
TGCGCCAGCAGCAGGGAGGGGGTCGCAACTAATGAAAAACTGTTTTTT
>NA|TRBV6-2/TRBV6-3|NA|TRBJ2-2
CASSYSLGRGTGELFF
TGTGCCAGCAGTTACTCACTCGGGAGAGGAACCGGGGAGCTGTTTTTT
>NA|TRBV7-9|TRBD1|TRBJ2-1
CASSLAVTGCNEQFF
TGTGCCAGCAGCTTAGCGGTGACAGGGTGCAATGAGCAGTTCTTC
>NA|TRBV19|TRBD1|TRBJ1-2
CASSIRPGQRAYGYTF
TGTGCCAGTAGTATCAGACCGGGACAGAGAGCCTATGGCTACACCTTC
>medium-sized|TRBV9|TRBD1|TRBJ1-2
CASSHWGTGVYGYTF
TGTGCCAGCAGCCACTGGGGTACAGGGGTGTATGGCTACACCTTC
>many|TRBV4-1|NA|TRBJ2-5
CASSQDGGRETQYF
TGCGCCAGCAGCCAAGACGGGGGGCGCGAGACCCAGTACTTC
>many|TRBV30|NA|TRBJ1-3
CAWSYGAGAGNTIYF
TGTGCCTGGAGTTACGGTGCGGGGGCAGGAAACACCATATATTTT
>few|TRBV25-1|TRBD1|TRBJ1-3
CASSDTGDLNTIYF
TGTGCCAGCAGTGATACAGGGGACTTAAACACCATATATTTT
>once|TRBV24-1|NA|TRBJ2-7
CATSDWGYEQYF
TGTGCCACCAGTGATTGGGGCTACGAGCAGTACTTC
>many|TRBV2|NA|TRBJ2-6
CACQGFGANVLTF
TGTGCCTGTCAGGGTTTTGGGGCCAACGTCCTGACTTTC
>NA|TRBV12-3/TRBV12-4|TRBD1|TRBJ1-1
CAITWTGTNTEAFF
TGTGCCATCACTTGGACAGGGACGAACACTGAAGCTTTCTTT
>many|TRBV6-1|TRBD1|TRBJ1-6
CATRGAETHSPLHF
TGTGCCACCAGGGGGGCCGAAACCCATTCTCCCCTCCACTTT
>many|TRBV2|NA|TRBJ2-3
CASSRSTDTQYF
TGTGCCAGCAGCCGCTCCACAGATACGCAGTATTTT
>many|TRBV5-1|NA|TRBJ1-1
CASSLDVVTEAFF
TGCGCCAGCAGCTTGGATGTGGTTACTGAAGCTTTCTTT
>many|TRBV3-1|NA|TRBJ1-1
CASSLFPTEAFF
TGTGCCAGCAGCCTGTTTCCGACTGAAGCTTTCTTT
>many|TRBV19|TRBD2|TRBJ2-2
CASMSLAGYTGELFF
TGTGCCAGTATGTCACTAGCGGGATACACCGGGGAGCTGTTTTTT